The present entry profiles one TCR beta chain with its context. The antigen it recognizes is unknown. No base-level quality is on record; no much larger clone is a single base apart. The sample is drawn from a study of sequential checkpoint blockade in melanoma (dated by TCRdb to the late 2010s). Regarding the study in general: Patients were assigned by 1:1 randomization to either first-line nivolumab followed by ipilimumab (arm A) or ipilimumab followed by nivolumab (arm B). Maintenance nivolumab came after both trial sequences. General conclusions and limits of the study: Larger, independent patient cohorts are needed to validate the response-prediction model that combines TCR metrics and mutation burden.

Measured from the cysteine to the phenylalanine, the CDR3 is 13 residues long. Only the CDR3 portion is preserved as DNA: 39 bases, with reading frame beginning at the first base. CDR1 and CDR2, per the germline V gene, are SGHTS and YDEGEE. Trimming accounts for 4 bases at V and 5 bases at J, while the number of junction bases matched to no gene is 3. The immunoSEQ Assay was used to immunosequence TCRbeta CDR3 regions from genomic DNA. Prior to high-throughput sequencing, genomic DNA was amplified by bias-controlled multiplex PCR. In the paper's pipeline: To quantify the absolute abundance of each unique TCRbeta CDR3 region, the sequences were collapsed and filtered. Clonality, defined as 1 minus Pielou's evenness, was calculated using only productive rearrangements. A previously published method was used to identify clones with significantly greater frequencies in on-treatment samples than in baseline samples. TCRdb took this table from immuneACCESS and kept in-frame rearrangements with V and J called. Such tables lack part of the clones; where checked against another copy, unresolved V genes explain under half of the gap, and the rest is unexplained. V, J and clone size derive from that table, while D and trimming were established from the DNA sequence. The sample includes more than 9,000 clones, with more than 60% observed a single time. The ten largest clones take up over 10% of the sample.

Interpreted using the paper, the treatment or condition label stands for: randomized to nivolumab then ipilimumab (arm A) or the reverse (arm B). No trial patient had received prior DNA-damaging chemotherapy. On a FACS Aria II flow cytometer, live CD3+CD8+ cells that were negative for CD19 and CD56 were sorted from thawed PBMCs. CheckMate 064, a randomized, open-label phase II trial of sequential checkpoint blockade, was the source of the samples, all of which came from patients with melanoma. Peripheral blood mononuclear cells were obtained through leukapheresis, purified using Ficoll-Paque, and frozen in human serum containing around 9.6% DMSO. Immediately after sorting, the purity of the sorted blood CD3+CD8+ cells was confirmed to be >95%, and DNA was then extracted.

The sequenced sample was CD8+ T cells sorted from blood (inferred from file names), obtained from a patient given nivolumab and ipilimumab in sequence. This clonotype was sampled from a human donor with melanoma. The rearrangement combines TRBV5-8 with TRBJ2-1, with 7 middle bases fitting TRBD1. CDR3 region: CASSNTGDNEQFF. DNA sequence: TGTGCCAGCAGCAATACAGGGGACAATGAGCAGTTCTTC.